This T cell receptor (beta chain) was obtained from a study of cytotoxic CD8 clonotypes in ibrutinib-treated CLL. Germline V CDR1 and CDR2: LNHDA, SQIVND (reference sequence). The CDR3 covers 15 residues. V gave up 7 bases and J gave up 3 bases, with 15 bases separating them. Remarks on this clone: Its antigen is as yet unknown.

Sequencing was performed with immunoSEQ multiplex PCR; in TCRdb, only in-frame clones are kept and a portion is missing. This table has about 72,000 clones, more than 70% appearing once. Study-wide results and limits: Sample timing was unmatched between remission and later-progressing patients; lymph nodes unstudied.

The chain links TRBV19 to TRBJ2-2; D is possibly TRBD2 (5 bases). The TCR was taken from a human donor with chronic lymphocytic leukemia. Sample: PBMCs, taken at disease progression, from a patient treated with ibrutinib. In nucleotides, the CDR3 is TGTGCCAGTACCCCCCCCGGCGGGTACACCGGGGAGCTGTTTTTT. Translating it yields CASTPPGGYTGELFF.